These T cell receptor beta chains were read from a single sample in a study of identical twins. From the 5' RACE reads, TCRdb called clonotypes with MiXCR, one entry per CDR3 protein. This sample has hundreds of thousands of distinct CDR3 sequences, with 8.6% found just once. Another study also made use of these data, one on yellow fever vaccine responses in identical twins.

Sequencing was performed on PBMCs. All receptors come from a woman aged 18-29 years in good health. The CDR3 runs from the conserved cysteine through the conserved F or W. Fields, in order: D gene, V gene, J gene, clone size, CDR3 DNA, CDR3 protein. D genes are given only for firm matches. The listing skips clone size in some rows; elsewhere it reads once, few, many or a size class.

TRBD1	TRBV12-3/TRBV12-4	TRBJ2-7	many	TGTGCCAGCAGTGAATGGACAGGGACCCACGAGCAGTACTTC	CASSEWTGTHEQYF
-	TRBV28	TRBJ2-5	-	TGTGCCAGCAGTTCAACAGGGCAAGAGACCCAGTACTTC	CASSSTGQETQYF
-	TRBV7-8	TRBJ1-1	-	TGTGCCAGCAGGGGGCGGACTGAAGCTTTCTTT	CASRGRTEAFF
-	TRBV12-5	TRBJ1-1	-	TGTGCTAGTGCCGAACAGGGGAACACTGAAGCTTTCTTT	CASAEQGNTEAFF
-	TRBV3-1	TRBJ2-2	-	TGTGCCAGCAGCGCTTGGGGGGAGCTGTTTTTT	CASSAWGELFF
-	TRBV20-1	TRBJ1-2	few	TGCAGTGCTAGAGATTTAGGCAGGCCCCTTAACTATGGCTACACCTTC	CSARDLGRPLNYGYTF
-	TRBV12-3/TRBV12-4	TRBJ1-3	many	TGTGCCAGCAGTACCGGTACAGGCAGTGGAAACACCATATATTTT	CASSTGTGSGNTIYF
TRBD1	TRBV28	TRBJ2-1	few	TGTGCCAGCAGTTCGCTGAGGACAGGGCACAATGAGCAGTTCTTC	CASSSLRTGHNEQFF
-	TRBV5-1	TRBJ2-3	-	TGCGCCAGCAGCTTGGCCTGGGATACGCAGTATTTT	CASSLAWDTQYF
TRBD1	TRBV12-3/TRBV12-4	TRBJ2-2	-	TGTGCCAGCAGTCAGGGGGCACCCTGGGCCGGGGAGCTGTTTTTT	CASSQGAPWAGELFF
-	TRBV5-1	TRBJ2-1	-	TGCGCCAGCAGCTTGAGTCTAGGTGCAAACAATGAGCAGTTCTTC	CASSLSLGANNEQFF
-	TRBV9	TRBJ1-3	few	TGTGCCAGCAGCGTAGTCGACAGCGGCTCTGGAAACACCATATATTTT	CASSVVDSGSGNTIYF
-	TRBV5-1	TRBJ1-1	many	TGCGCCAGCAGCCTGGACGGTATGAACACTGAAGCTTTCTTT	CASSLDGMNTEAFF
-	TRBV7-2	TRBJ1-1	many	TGTGCCAGCAGCTCCCTAAAGAGCACTGAAGCTTTCTTT	CASSSLKSTEAFF
TRBD2	TRBV2	TRBJ2-1	-	TGTGCCAGTGTATTGGGGGGGACGGGCGATGAGCAGTTCTTC	CASVLGGTGDEQFF
-	TRBV7-8	TRBJ2-3	-	TGTGCCAGCACCTCGGGGGTTAGCACAGATACGCAGTATTTT	CASTSGVSTDTQYF
TRBD2	TRBV30	TRBJ2-7	-	TGTGCCTGGGGCATGGGGACTAGCGCCGAGCAGTACTTC	CAWGMGTSAEQYF
-	TRBV20-1	TRBJ2-1	-	TGCAGTGCTAGAGTTGGTAATATTCATGAGCAGTTCTTC	CSARVGNIHEQFF
-	TRBV28	TRBJ1-1	many	TGTGCCAGCAGTATCCCCCTCGGGACCCAGCGCGGAGAAGCTTTCTTT	CASSIPLGTQRGEAFF
-	TRBV5-1	TRBJ2-7	-	TGCGCCAGCACCCTGGGGTCGGTCCAGGGCGCTTCCTACGAGCAGTACTTC	CASTLGSVQGASYEQYF
TRBD1	TRBV5-1	TRBJ2-7	many	TGCGCCAGCAGCTTGTTGCCGGGACAGGGGTCCCACGAGCAGTACTTC	CASSLLPGQGSHEQYF
-	TRBV29-1	TRBJ2-7	-	TGCAGCACGATCAGGGGAAACGAGCAGTACTTC	CSTIRGNEQYF
TRBD2	TRBV12-3/TRBV12-4	TRBJ2-7	many	TGTGCCAGCACCGGCGGGGGAACCTACGAGCAGTACTTC	CASTGGGTYEQYF
TRBD2	TRBV11-2	TRBJ2-4	-	TGTGCCAGCAGCTTAGGCCTAGCGGGGGGTCAAAACATTCAGTACTTC	CASSLGLAGGQNIQYF
TRBD1	TRBV4-3	TRBJ2-3	-	TGCGCCAGCTCGATTGGGGACAGGGGTAGCACAGATACGCAGTATTTT	CASSIGDRGSTDTQYF
-	TRBV7-9	TRBJ1-6	-	TGTGCCAGCAGCCCATGGATTGATAATTCACCCCTCCACTTT	CASSPWIDNSPLHF
-	TRBV12-3/TRBV12-4	TRBJ1-1	many	TGTGCCAGCAGCAATAGGGCGGGCACTGAAGCTTTCTTT	CASSNRAGTEAFF
-	TRBV3-1	TRBJ1-2	few	TGTGCCAGCAGCCAAGAGGGTCTGGGCGGCTACACCTTC	CASSQEGLGGYTF
TRBD1	TRBV10-3	TRBJ1-2	many	TGTGCCATCAGTGAGGATCAGGGGGCCTATGGCTACACCTTC	CAISEDQGAYGYTF
-	TRBV14	TRBJ2-7	few	TGTGCCAGCAGCCTTAGAAACAGTGCCTCCTACGAGCAGTACTTC	CASSLRNSASYEQYF
TRBD1	TRBV7-8	TRBJ1-4	-	TGTGCCAGCAGCCGTAGGACAGGGGGCGAGGGTGAAAAACTGTTTTTT	CASSRRTGGEGEKLFF
TRBD2	TRBV7-3	TRBJ2-1	few	TGTGCCAGCAGCTTAAGACGGAGCGGGGGTTTCAACAATGAGCAGTTCTTC	CASSLRRSGGFNNEQFF
TRBD2	TRBV12-3/TRBV12-4	TRBJ2-1	-	TGTGCCAGCTCCGGGCTAGCGGCCACTCAGCAGTTCTTC	CASSGLAATQQFF
TRBD1	TRBV7-9	TRBJ2-7	-	TGTGCCAGCAGCGAGTCAGGGGGTATAAAGCAGTACTTC	CASSESGGIKQYF
TRBD1	TRBV7-9	TRBJ2-1	-	TGTGCCTTCAGTTTAACCCTCTTTAGGGACAGGGGGGCTGAGCAGTTCTTC	CAFSLTLFRDRGAEQFF
TRBD2	TRBV6-1	TRBJ2-3	-	TGTGCCAGCGCACTAGTTGGGACTAGCGGGGGTAGCACAGATACGCAGTATTTT	CASALVGTSGGSTDTQYF
-	TRBV7-2	TRBJ2-2	many	TGTGCCAGCAGCTTCTCAACAATAACCGGGGAGCTGTTTTTT	CASSFSTITGELFF
TRBD1	TRBV20-1	TRBJ1-1	-	TGCAGTGCTAGAGACGGGACAGGTAAACTGAACACTGAAGCTTTCTTT	CSARDGTGKLNTEAFF
TRBD1	TRBV20-1	TRBJ2-7	-	TGCAGTGCCCGACTTGGACAGGGCCTCTACGAGCAGTACTTC	CSARLGQGLYEQYF
TRBD1	TRBV6-1	TRBJ1-5	many	TGTGCCAGCAGCCACGGGACAGGACCACTAACTAGCAATCAGCCCCAGCATTTT	CASSHGTGPLTSNQPQHF
-	TRBV20-1	TRBJ2-5	once	TGCAGTGCTGAATCTAGGGACGGAGAGACCCAGTACTTC	CSAESRDGETQYF
TRBD2	TRBV19	TRBJ2-3	few	TGTGCCAGTAGGCCCGGGGGGAACACAGATACGCAGTATTTT	CASRPGGNTDTQYF
TRBD2	TRBV28	TRBJ2-5	-	TGTGCCAGCAGTTCCAACTTACTAGCGGGAGACCAAGAGACCCAGTACTTC	CASSSNLLAGDQETQYF
-	TRBV6-2/TRBV6-3	TRBJ1-5	-	TGTGCCAGCAGTTACATCGGGAACCCGGCTCAGCCCCAGCATTTT	CASSYIGNPAQPQHF
-	TRBV29-1	TRBJ2-5	few	TGCAGCGTTGCTCTCTGGAACTTGCAGGAGACCCAGTACTTC	CSVALWNLQETQYF
-	TRBV7-9	TRBJ2-7	few	TGTGCCAGCAGCCCCTCAGTACAGGACGAGCAGTACTTC	CASSPSVQDEQYF
-	TRBV28	TRBJ2-3	-	TGTGCCAGCAGTTTCCCGCGGGAAACACCCAGGGGTACGCAGTATTTT	CASSFPRETPRGTQYF
-	TRBV5-5	TRBJ1-4	-	TGTGCCAGCAGCTTACTAGTTGCAACTAATGAAAAACTGTTTTTT	CASSLLVATNEKLFF
-	TRBV6-5	TRBJ2-1	-	TGTGCCAGCAGTTCCCCCTGGGGAGACTCCTACAATGAGCAGTTCTTC	CASSSPWGDSYNEQFF
TRBD2	TRBV6-1	TRBJ2-1	-	TGTGCCAGCAGTGACTTAAGCGGGAGGACTCACAATGAGCAGTTCTTC	CASSDLSGRTHNEQFF
-	TRBV6-4	TRBJ2-5	-	TGTGCCAGCAGTGAAACAGGCTTCCCCGGAGAGACCCAGTACTTC	CASSETGFPGETQYF
TRBD1	TRBV4-2	TRBJ2-7	many	TGTGCCAGCAGCCCTAGGACAGGAACCTACGAGCAGTACTTC	CASSPRTGTYEQYF
TRBD2	TRBV4-1	TRBJ2-1	-	TGCGCCAGCAGCCAAGATTCGGGACTAGCATCGATTGAGCAGTTCTTC	CASSQDSGLASIEQFF
-	TRBV12-3/TRBV12-4	TRBJ2-1	-	TGTGCCAGCACCGAAGGGGTGGTCAATGAGCAGTTCTTC	CASTEGVVNEQFF